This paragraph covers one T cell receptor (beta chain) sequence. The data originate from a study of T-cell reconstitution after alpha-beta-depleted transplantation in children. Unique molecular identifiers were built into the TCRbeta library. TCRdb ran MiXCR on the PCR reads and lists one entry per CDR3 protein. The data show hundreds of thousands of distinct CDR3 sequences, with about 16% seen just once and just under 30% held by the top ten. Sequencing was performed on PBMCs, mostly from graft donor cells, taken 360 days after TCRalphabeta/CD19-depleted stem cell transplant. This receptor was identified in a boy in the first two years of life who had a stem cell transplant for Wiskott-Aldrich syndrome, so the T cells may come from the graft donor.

Written as DNA, the CDR3 is TGTGCCAGCAGTGGGGACAGGCCTGGGGCCAACGTCCTGACTTTC. It yields the protein CASSGDRPGANVLTF. This rearrangement joins TRBV2 to TRBJ2-6, with 8 bases matching TRBD1. The germline gives CDR1 SNHLY, CDR2 FYNNEI. This CDR3 region has 15 residues. The J segment lost 2 bases and the V segment lost 4 bases, leaving 1 base of the junction unmatched.